This TCR beta chain was profiled in a study of cytomegalovirus exposure and HLA in healthy donors. This clone was detected once. V shed 1 base and J 7 bases; nucleotides not matched to a gene: 0. Looked up from germline, CDR1 is MGHRA and CDR2 is YSYEKL. The CDR3 contains 13 residues. Use of 60 Vbeta and 13 Jbeta primers characterized the PCR. Assay used: immunoSEQ multiplex PCR; TCRdb lists only in-frame clones, some missing. The sample yields about 100,000 clones, roughly 73% seen once. Sample: PBMCs. This TCR came from a man aged 40-49 years in good health and CMV-seronegative. The chain joins TRBV4-1 to TRBJ1-4, with TRBD1 matching over 7 bases. In DNA, the CDR3 is TGCGCCAGCAGCCAAGGACAGGGTGAAAAACTGTTTTTT. Amino acids: CASSQGQGEKLFF.